A selection of T cell receptor beta chains follows, all from one sample in a study of immune evolution from preneoplasia to lung adenocarcinoma. Profiling relied on immunoSEQ multiplex PCR, and the TCRdb table lists in-frame clones only, not all of them. The table shows 39,000 or so clones, with less than 80% occurring only once. Sequencing was carried out using FFPE invasive lung adenocarcinoma tissue. These TCRs come from a person in their 60s with lung adenocarcinoma. The CDR3 runs from the conserved cysteine through the conserved F or W. The D gene is left open where the match is weak. A row's size may be missing; if present it is once, few, many or a size class.

v_call	clone_size	j_call	d_call	cdr3_length	cdr3_aa	cdr3_nt
TRBV18	once	TRBJ2-6	.	17	CASSFSTGGSGANVLTF	TGTGCCAGCTCATTTTCGACCGGGGGCTCTGGGGCCAACGTCCTGACTTTC
TRBV11-3	.	TRBJ2-7	.	14	CASSFSGRGDEQYF	TGTGCCAGCAGCTTTTCAGGTCGCGGCGACGAGCAGTACTTC
TRBV5-1	.	TRBJ2-5	.	14	CASSLAGGEETQYF	TGCGCCAGCAGCTTGGCCGGAGGGGAAGAGACCCAGTACTTC
TRBV7-9	.	TRBJ2-1	TRBD2	16	CASSLRVGLARDEQFF	TGTGCCAGCAGCCTTAGAGTTGGACTAGCTCGCGATGAGCAGTTCTTC
TRBV4-1	.	TRBJ2-7	.	14	CASSPWGTSYEQYF	TGCGCCAGCAGCCCCTGGGGGACTTCCTACGAGCAGTACTTC
TRBV5-1	.	TRBJ2-3	.	14	CASSLMRGTDTQYF	TGCGCCAGCAGCTTGATGCGGGGCACAGATACGCAGTATTTT
TRBV5-1	few	TRBJ1-1	.	12	CASSLLNTEAFF	TGCGCCAGCAGCTTGCTGAACACTGAAGCTTTCTTT
TRBV7-8	.	TRBJ2-7	TRBD1	17	CASSLSRGTGEAYEQYF	TGTGCCAGCAGCTTAAGCCGAGGGACAGGGGAAGCCTACGAGCAGTACTTC
TRBV27	once	TRBJ2-1	.	15	CASSSPGASLDEQFF	TGTGCCAGCAGTTCCCCAGGGGCATCCCTCGATGAGCAGTTCTTC
TRBV2	.	TRBJ1-1	.	13	CASAPDSNTEAFF	TGTGCCAGCGCCCCGGACAGTAACACTGAAGCTTTCTTT
TRBV5-3	.	TRBJ1-1	.	12	CARSLKNTEAFF	TGTGCCAGAAGCTTGAAGAACACTGAAGCTTTCTTT
TRBV5-1	.	TRBJ1-1	.	13	CASSPLKDTEAFF	TGCGCCAGCAGCCCGCTGAAAGACACTGAAGCTTTCTTT
TRBV7-3	few	TRBJ2-1	TRBD1	16	CASSFDRGGTYNEQFF	TGTGCCAGCAGCTTTGACAGGGGAGGTACCTACAATGAGCAGTTCTTC
TRBV5-6	.	TRBJ2-1	TRBD2	16	CASSRPGLATNNEQFF	TGTGCCAGCAGCCGACCGGGACTAGCGACCAACAATGAGCAGTTCTTC
TRBV2	.	TRBJ2-3	.	14	CASSQQGLVDTQYF	TGTGCCAGCAGCCAACAGGGTTTGGTGGATACGCAGTATTTT
TRBV5-1	.	TRBJ1-3	.	13	CASSLDFRNTIYF	TGCGCCAGCAGCTTGGACTTTCGGAACACCATATATTTT
TRBV21-1	.	TRBJ2-7	.	12	CASSKDEPEQYF	TGTGCCAGCAGCAAGGACGAACCCGAGCAGTACTTC
TRBV5-1	.	TRBJ2-2	TRBD1	14	CASSFRQGTGELFF	TGCGCCAGCAGCTTTCGACAGGGGACCGGGGAGCTGTTTTTT
TRBV4-2	.	TRBJ2-1	.	14	CASSQVGTPYLQFF	TGTGCCAGCAGCCAAGTTGGGACCCCTTACTTACAGTTCTTC
TRBV27	.	TRBJ2-7	TRBD2	14	CASSRTSGYYEQYF	TGTGCCAGCAGTCGGACTAGCGGATACTACGAGCAGTACTTC
TRBV5-1	.	TRBJ2-5	.	15	CASSPQDPGGETQYF	TGCGCCAGCAGCCCACAGGACCCCGGAGGAGAGACCCAGTACTTC
TRBV4-3	.	TRBJ2-3	.	20	CARAAQVPAEEWASTDTQYF	TGCGCCAGAGCAGCCCAAGTCCCAGCGGAGGAATGGGCTAGCACAGATACGCAGTATTTT
TRBV9	.	TRBJ2-2	.	16	CASSVQTATNTGELFF	TGTGCCAGCAGCGTCCAGACAGCCACGAACACCGGGGAGCTGTTTTTT
TRBV4-1	.	TRBJ2-3	.	13	CASSQKYTDTQYF	TGCGCCAGCAGCCAAAAATACACAGATACGCAGTATTTT
TRBV25-1	.	TRBJ2-3	.	16	CASSEKGVDSTDTQYF	TGTGCCAGCAGTGAAAAGGGCGTAGACAGCACAGATACGCAGTATTTT
TRBV5-1	.	TRBJ1-2	.	16	CASSLGHRDRIYGYTF	TGCGCCAGCAGCTTGGGCCACCGGGACCGGATCTATGGCTACACCTTC
TRBV19	.	TRBJ2-7	TRBD1	15	CASSRITGQGNEQYF	TGTGCCAGTAGTAGAATAACGGGACAGGGGAACGAGCAGTACTTC
TRBV9	.	TRBJ1-1	.	14	CASSVTGMNTEAFF	TGTGCCAGCAGCGTAACAGGGATGAACACTGAAGCTTTCTTT
TRBV6-5	.	TRBJ1-2	.	15	CASSFKARGYDGYTF	TGTGCCAGCAGTTTTAAGGCCCGGGGATACGATGGCTACACCTTC
TRBV5-1	once	TRBJ2-2	.	15	CASSLEVVETGELFF	TGCGCCAGCAGCTTAGAGGTGGTGGAAACCGGGGAGCTGTTTTTT
TRBV27	.	TRBJ2-7	TRBD2	18	CASSLSVLRQREIYEQYF	TGTGCCAGCAGTTTATCGGTCCTGCGACAGCGGGAGATCTACGAGCAGTACTTC
TRBV6-5	.	TRBJ1-2	.	13	CASRNRESYGYTF	TGTGCCAGCAGAAACAGGGAATCTTATGGCTACACCTTC
TRBV14	.	TRBJ2-3	.	14	CASSLDTSTDTQYF	TGTGCCAGCAGCTTAGACACCAGCACAGATACGCAGTATTTT
TRBV5-1	.	TRBJ2-7	TRBD1	14	CASSLGTGGYEQYF	TGCGCCAGCAGCTTGGGGACAGGGGGCTACGAGCAGTACTTC
TRBV4-2	.	TRBJ1-5	.	19	CASSQEGYSGADSNQPQHF	TGTGCCAGCAGCCAAGAAGGATATTCGGGGGCGGATTCAAATCAGCCCCAGCATTTT
TRBV29-1	.	TRBJ2-1	.	10	CSAVAYEQFF	TGCAGCGCCGTAGCGTATGAGCAGTTCTTC
TRBV30	.	TRBJ1-3	.	14	CAWRGVSSGNTIYF	TGTGCCTGGAGAGGGGTGAGCTCTGGAAACACCATATATTTT
TRBV7-9	.	TRBJ2-7	.	18	CASSQAPPGAGTSYEQYF	TGCGCCAGCAGCCAGGCCCCCCCGGGGGCGGGGACCTCCTACGAGCAGTACTTC
TRBV27	medium-sized	TRBJ2-7	TRBD1	14	CASWGQSSSYEQYF	TGTGCCAGCTGGGGACAGTCAAGCTCCTACGAGCAGTACTTC